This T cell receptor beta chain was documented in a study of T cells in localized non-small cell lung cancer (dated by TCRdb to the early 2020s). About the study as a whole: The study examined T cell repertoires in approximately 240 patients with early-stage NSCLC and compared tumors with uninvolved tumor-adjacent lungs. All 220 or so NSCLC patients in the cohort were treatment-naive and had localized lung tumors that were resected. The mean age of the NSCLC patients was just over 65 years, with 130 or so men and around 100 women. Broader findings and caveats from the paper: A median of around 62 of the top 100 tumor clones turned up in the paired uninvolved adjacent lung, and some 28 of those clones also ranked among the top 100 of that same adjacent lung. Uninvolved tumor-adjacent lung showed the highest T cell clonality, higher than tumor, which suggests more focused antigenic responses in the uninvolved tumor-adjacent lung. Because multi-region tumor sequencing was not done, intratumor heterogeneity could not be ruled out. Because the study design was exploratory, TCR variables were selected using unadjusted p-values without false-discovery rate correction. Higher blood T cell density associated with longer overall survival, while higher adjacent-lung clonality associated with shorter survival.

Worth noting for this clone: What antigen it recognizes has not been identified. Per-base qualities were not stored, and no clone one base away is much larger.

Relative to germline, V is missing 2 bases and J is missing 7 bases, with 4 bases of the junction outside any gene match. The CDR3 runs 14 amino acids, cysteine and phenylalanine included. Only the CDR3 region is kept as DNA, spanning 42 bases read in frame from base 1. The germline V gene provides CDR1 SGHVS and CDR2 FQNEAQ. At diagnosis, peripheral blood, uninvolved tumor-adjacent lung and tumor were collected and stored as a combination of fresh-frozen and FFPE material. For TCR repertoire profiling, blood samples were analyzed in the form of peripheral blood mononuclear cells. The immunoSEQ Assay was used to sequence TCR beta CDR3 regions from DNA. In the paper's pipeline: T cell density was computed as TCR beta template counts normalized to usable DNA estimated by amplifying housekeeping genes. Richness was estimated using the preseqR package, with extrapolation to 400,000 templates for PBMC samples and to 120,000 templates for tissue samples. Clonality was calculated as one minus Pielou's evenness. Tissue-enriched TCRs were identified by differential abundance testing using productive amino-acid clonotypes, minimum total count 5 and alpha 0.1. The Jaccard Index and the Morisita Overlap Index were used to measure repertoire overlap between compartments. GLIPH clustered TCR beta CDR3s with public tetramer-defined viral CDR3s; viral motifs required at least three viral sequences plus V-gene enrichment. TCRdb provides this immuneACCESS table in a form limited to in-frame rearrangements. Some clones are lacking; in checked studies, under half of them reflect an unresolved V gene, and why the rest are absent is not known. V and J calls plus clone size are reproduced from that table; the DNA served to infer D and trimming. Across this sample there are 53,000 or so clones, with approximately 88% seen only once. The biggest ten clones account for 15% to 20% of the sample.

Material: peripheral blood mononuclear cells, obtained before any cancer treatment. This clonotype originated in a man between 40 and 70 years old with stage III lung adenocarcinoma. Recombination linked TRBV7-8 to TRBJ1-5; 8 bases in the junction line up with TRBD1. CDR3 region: CASSLLDRVQPQHF. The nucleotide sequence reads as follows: TGTGCCAGCAGCTTACTGGACAGGGTCCAGCCCCAGCATTTT.